The rows below give T cell receptor beta chains drawn from one sample of a study of shared clonotypes between healthy human individuals. Data came from immunoSEQ multiplex PCR; TCRdb stores just in-frame clones and leaves some out. The table has some 2,500,000 clones, 80% to 95% seen once. The sequencing input was naive CD4+ T cells from PBMCs. Receptor source: a man between 18 and 29 years old in good health. Some clones in this sample may be carry-over from other donors' samples. Each CDR3 is given with its conserved first and last residue. The D gene is left open where the match is weak. Clone size is given for some rows only: seen once, a few or many times, or a class if the clone is expanded.

V: TRBV19
size: NA
J: TRBJ2-3
D: NA
length: 14
DNA: TGTGCCAGTAGTATGGGACGAGGCACAGATACGCAGTATTTT
CDR3: CASSMGRGTDTQYF

V: TRBV5-1
size: NA
J: TRBJ1-1
D: TRBD1
length: 14
DNA: TGCGCCAGCAGCTTGGGTGGGTACAGGGGGGAAGCTTTCTTT
CDR3: CASSLGGYRGEAFF

V: TRBV15
size: NA
J: TRBJ2-3
D: NA
length: 14
DNA: TGTGCCACCAGCACCCGAGGGAGCACAGATACGCAGTATTTT
CDR3: CATSTRGSTDTQYF

V: TRBV5-1
size: once
J: TRBJ1-3
D: NA
length: 14
DNA: TGCGCCAGCAGCTTATTTAACTCTGGAAACACCATATATTTT
CDR3: CASSLFNSGNTIYF

V: TRBV28
size: NA
J: TRBJ2-1
D: TRBD2
length: 16
DNA: TGTGCCAGCAGTTCCCCGGGACTAGCGGGAGTTTATGAGCAGTTCTTC
CDR3: CASSSPGLAGVYEQFF

V: TRBV23-1
size: once
J: TRBJ2-7
D: NA
length: 18
DNA: TGCGCCAGCAGTCCCCCAGGGAGGTTCCCACCGAACTCCTACGAGCAGTACTTC
CDR3: CASSPPGRFPPNSYEQYF

V: TRBV5-4
size: once
J: TRBJ1-4
D: TRBD1
length: 15
DNA: TGTGCCAGCAGTTTTCCGGGACAGGGGGGCGAAAAACTGTTTTTT
CDR3: CASSFPGQGGEKLFF

V: TRBV6-6
size: NA
J: TRBJ2-7
D: TRBD2
length: 13
DNA: TGTGCCAGCAGTTTAGCGGGAGAGTACGAGCAGTACTTC
CDR3: CASSLAGEYEQYF

V: TRBV28
size: NA
J: TRBJ1-2
D: NA
length: 11
DNA: TGTGCCAGCAGTACAGTCTATGGCTACACCTTC
CDR3: CASSTVYGYTF

V: TRBV5-4
size: NA
J: TRBJ2-3
D: TRBD2
length: 16
DNA: TGTGCCAGCAGCTTGGACCAAGGACTAGCGGCAGATACGCAGTATTTT
CDR3: CASSLDQGLAADTQYF

V: TRBV14
size: NA
J: TRBJ2-1
D: NA
length: 12
DNA: TGTGCCAGCAGCCCGAGAGGGGCCGCGCAGTTCTTC
CDR3: CASSPRGAAQFF

V: TRBV19
size: NA
J: TRBJ1-2
D: NA
length: 13
DNA: TGTGCCAGTAGTGAAGACAGTATCTATGGCTACACCTTC
CDR3: CASSEDSIYGYTF

V: TRBV30
size: NA
J: TRBJ1-5
D: NA
length: 15
DNA: TGTGCCTGGGGGAGGGAGGGCAGACTCAATCAGCCCCAGCATTTT
CDR3: CAWGREGRLNQPQHF

V: TRBV11-2
size: NA
J: TRBJ1-2
D: NA
length: 17
DNA: TGTGCCAGCAGCTTGGGAGAAAGCGACCGATATTTCTATGGCTACACCTTC
CDR3: CASSLGESDRYFYGYTF

V: TRBV5-1
size: NA
J: TRBJ1-1
D: NA
length: 16
DNA: TGCGCCAGCAGCTTGGAGCCAGGGGTTGTGAACACTGAAGCTTTCTTT
CDR3: CASSLEPGVVNTEAFF

V: TRBV28
size: NA
J: TRBJ1-1
D: NA
length: 13
DNA: TGTGCCAGCACACGGCCGGTGAGGACTGAAGCTTTCTTT
CDR3: CASTRPVRTEAFF

V: TRBV7-9
size: NA
J: TRBJ2-7
D: NA
length: 12
DNA: TGTGCCAGCAGCTCAGCAGGTTACGAGCAGTACTTC
CDR3: CASSSAGYEQYF

V: TRBV5-1
size: NA
J: TRBJ2-2
D: TRBD1
length: 16
DNA: TGCGCCAGCAGCCTGGGGGACAGGTCCTTCACCGGGGAGCTGTTTTTT
CDR3: CASSLGDRSFTGELFF

V: TRBV7-3
size: NA
J: TRBJ2-2
D: NA
length: 16
DNA: TGTGCCAGCAGCCGAACAGTCGTCCAGAACACCGGGGAGCTGTTTTTT
CDR3: CASSRTVVQNTGELFF

V: TRBV18
size: NA
J: TRBJ2-3
D: NA
length: 15
DNA: TGTGCCAGCTCACCCCCCGCTAGCGGCACAGATACGCAGTATTTT
CDR3: CASSPPASGTDTQYF

V: TRBV4-1
size: NA
J: TRBJ2-3
D: TRBD2
length: 19
DNA: TGCGCCAGCAGCCAAGGAAGGGCCAGGACTAGCGGGAGGAAAGATACGCAGTATTTT
CDR3: CASSQGRARTSGRKDTQYF

V: TRBV7-8
size: NA
J: TRBJ2-1
D: NA
length: 15
DNA: TGTGCCAGCAGCTTAGTGGGCGCGGAGTGGAATGAGCAGTTCTTC
CDR3: CASSLVGAEWNEQFF

V: TRBV6-1
size: NA
J: TRBJ2-1
D: NA
length: 15
DNA: TGTGCCAGCAGGAAGGACTTCGCCCCCCACAATGAGCAGTTCTTC
CDR3: CASRKDFAPHNEQFF

V: TRBV30
size: NA
J: TRBJ2-3
D: TRBD2
length: 17
DNA: TGTGCCTGGAGCCAGCGAACTAGCGGGAGGAGAGCAGATACGCAGTATTTT
CDR3: CAWSQRTSGRRADTQYF

V: TRBV5-1
size: NA
J: TRBJ1-2
D: TRBD1
length: 15
DNA: TGCGCCAGCAGCTTGGACCCCGGGACAGGGGATGGCTACACCTTC
CDR3: CASSLDPGTGDGYTF

V: TRBV7-8
size: NA
J: TRBJ2-3
D: TRBD2
length: 15
DNA: TGTGCCAGCACCCGATCGGCGAGCGGGGGCACCACGCAGTATTTT
CDR3: CASTRSASGGTTQYF

V: TRBV10-3
size: NA
J: TRBJ2-3
D: TRBD1
length: 16
DNA: TGTGCCATCAGTGACAGGACAGGGGGCGGGGTGGATACGCAGTATTTT
CDR3: CAISDRTGGGVDTQYF

V: TRBV28
size: NA
J: TRBJ1-6
D: NA
length: 15
DNA: TGTGCCAGCAGGGCCTTGGGGCAGGGAGGTTCACCCCTCCACTTT
CDR3: CASRALGQGGSPLHF

V: TRBV28
size: NA
J: TRBJ2-1
D: TRBD2
length: 20
DNA: TGTGCCAGCAGTTTATGGGCCGGGGGGACTAGCGGGAGGGCGGACAATGAGCAGTTCTTC
CDR3: CASSLWAGGTSGRADNEQFF

V: TRBV29-1
size: NA
J: TRBJ2-5
D: TRBD1
length: 16
DNA: TGCAGCGTTGAAGATATACAGGGGGTCGGTTCAGAGACCCAGTACTTC
CDR3: CSVEDIQGVGSETQYF

V: TRBV27
size: NA
J: TRBJ2-7
D: NA
length: 14
DNA: TGTGCCAGCAGTTTATTTGGGGGGAGGCCCGAGCAGTACTTC
CDR3: CASSLFGGRPEQYF

V: TRBV10-1
size: once
J: TRBJ2-1
D: TRBD2
length: 14
DNA: TGCGCCAGCTACTATAGCGGGAGGGCCTATGAGCAGTTCTTC
CDR3: CASYYSGRAYEQFF